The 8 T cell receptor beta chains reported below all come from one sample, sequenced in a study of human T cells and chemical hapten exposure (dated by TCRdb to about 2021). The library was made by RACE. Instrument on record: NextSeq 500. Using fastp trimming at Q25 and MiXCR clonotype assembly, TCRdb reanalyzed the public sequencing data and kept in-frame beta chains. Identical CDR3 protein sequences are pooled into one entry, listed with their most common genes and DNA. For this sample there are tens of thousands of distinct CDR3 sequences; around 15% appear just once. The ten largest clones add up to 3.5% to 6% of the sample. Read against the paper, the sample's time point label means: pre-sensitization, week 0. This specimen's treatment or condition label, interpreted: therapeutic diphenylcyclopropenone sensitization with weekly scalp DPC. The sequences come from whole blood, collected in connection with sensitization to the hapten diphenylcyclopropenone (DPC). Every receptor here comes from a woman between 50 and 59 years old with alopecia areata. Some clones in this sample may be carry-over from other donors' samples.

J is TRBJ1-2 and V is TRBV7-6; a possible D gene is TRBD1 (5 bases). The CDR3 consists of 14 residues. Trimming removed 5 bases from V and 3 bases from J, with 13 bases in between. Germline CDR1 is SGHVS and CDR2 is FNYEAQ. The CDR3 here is CASSPSGTDYGYTF. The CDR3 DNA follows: TGTGCCAGCAGCCCATCCGGGACGGACTATGGCTACACCTTC.

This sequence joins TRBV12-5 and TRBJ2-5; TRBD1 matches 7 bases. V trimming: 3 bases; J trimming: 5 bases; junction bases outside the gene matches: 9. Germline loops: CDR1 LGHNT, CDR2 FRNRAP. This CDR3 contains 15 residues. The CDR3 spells CASGLPTGTAETQYF. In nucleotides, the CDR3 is TGTGCTAGTGGTTTACCGACAGGGACGGCGGAGACCCAGTACTTC.

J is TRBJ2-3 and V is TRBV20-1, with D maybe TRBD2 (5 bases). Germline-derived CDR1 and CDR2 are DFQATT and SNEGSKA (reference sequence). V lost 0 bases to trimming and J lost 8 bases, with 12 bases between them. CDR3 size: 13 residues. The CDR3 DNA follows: TGCAGTGCTAGAGATAATAGCGCCGGTACGCAGTATTTT. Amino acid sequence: CSARDNSAGTQYF.

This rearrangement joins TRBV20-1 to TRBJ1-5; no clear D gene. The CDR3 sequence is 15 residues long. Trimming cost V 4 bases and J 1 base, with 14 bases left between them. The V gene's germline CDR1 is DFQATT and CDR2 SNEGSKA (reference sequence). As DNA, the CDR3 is TGCAGTGCTACACCCCTGTCCGACAGCAATCAGCCCCAGCATTTT. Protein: CSATPLSDSNQPQHF.

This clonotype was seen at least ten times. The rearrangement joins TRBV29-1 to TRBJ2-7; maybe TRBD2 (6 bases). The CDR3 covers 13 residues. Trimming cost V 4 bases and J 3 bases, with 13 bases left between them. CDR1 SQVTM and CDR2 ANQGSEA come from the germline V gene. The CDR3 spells CSVVAGGDYEQYF. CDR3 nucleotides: TGCAGCGTTGTCGCAGGCGGGGACTACGAGCAGTACTTC.

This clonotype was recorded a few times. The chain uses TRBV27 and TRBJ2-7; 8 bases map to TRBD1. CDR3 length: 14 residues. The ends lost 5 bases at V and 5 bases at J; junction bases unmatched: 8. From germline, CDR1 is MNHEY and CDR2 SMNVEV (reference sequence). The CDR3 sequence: CASSLTGAGDEQYF. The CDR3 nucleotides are TGTGCCAGCAGTCTGACAGGGGCTGGAGACGAGCAGTACTTC.

The CDR3 nucleotides are TGTGCCAGCAGCACGCGCCGGGACAGACCCTACGAGCAGTACTTC. Protein sequence: CASSTRRDRPYEQYF. The chain couples TRBV7-8 to TRBJ2-7, with 7 bases lining up with TRBD1. The germline V gene has CDR1 SGHVS and CDR2 FQNEAQ. This CDR3 contains 15 residues. The V and J ends lost 5 bases and 2 bases, in that order; junction bases with no gene match: 9.

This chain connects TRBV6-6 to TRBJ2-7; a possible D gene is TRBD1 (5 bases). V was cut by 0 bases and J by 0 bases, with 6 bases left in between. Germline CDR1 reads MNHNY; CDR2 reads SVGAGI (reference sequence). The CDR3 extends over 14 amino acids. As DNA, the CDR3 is TGTGCCAGCAGTTACTCTGGGGCCTCCTACGAGCAGTACTTC. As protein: CASSYSGASYEQYF.